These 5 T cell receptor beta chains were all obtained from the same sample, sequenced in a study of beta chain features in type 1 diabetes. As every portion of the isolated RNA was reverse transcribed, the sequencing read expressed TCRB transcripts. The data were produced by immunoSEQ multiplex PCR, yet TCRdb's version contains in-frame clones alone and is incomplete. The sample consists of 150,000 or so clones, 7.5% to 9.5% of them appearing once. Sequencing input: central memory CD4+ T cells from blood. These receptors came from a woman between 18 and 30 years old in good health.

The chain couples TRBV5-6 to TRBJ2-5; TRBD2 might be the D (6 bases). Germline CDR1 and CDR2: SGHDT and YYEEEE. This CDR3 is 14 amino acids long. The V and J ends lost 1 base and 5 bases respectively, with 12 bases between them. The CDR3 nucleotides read TGTGCCAGCAGCTTGTGGGAGGTCCGGGAGACCCAGTACTTC. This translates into CASSLWEVRETQYF.

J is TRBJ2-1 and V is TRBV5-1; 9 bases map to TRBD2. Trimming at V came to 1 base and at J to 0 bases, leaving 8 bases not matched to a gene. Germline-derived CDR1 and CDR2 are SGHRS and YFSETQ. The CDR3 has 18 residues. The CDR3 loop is CASSLRSGRKGSYNEQFF. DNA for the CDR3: TGCGCCAGCAGCTTGCGGAGCGGGAGGAAAGGCTCCTACAATGAGCAGTTCTTC.

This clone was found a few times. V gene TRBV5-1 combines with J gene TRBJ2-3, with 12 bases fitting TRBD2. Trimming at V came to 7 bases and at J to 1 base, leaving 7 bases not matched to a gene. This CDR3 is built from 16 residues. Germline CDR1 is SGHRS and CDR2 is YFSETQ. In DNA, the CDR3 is TGCGCCAGCGGTCGACTAGCGGGGGTTGGCACAGATACGCAGTATTTT. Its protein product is CASGRLAGVGTDTQYF. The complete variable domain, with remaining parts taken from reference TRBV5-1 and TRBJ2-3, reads KAGVTQTPRYLIKTRGQQVTLSCSPISGHRSVSWYQQTPGQGLQFLFEYFSETQRNKGNFPGRFSGRQFSNSRSEMNVSTLELGDSALYLCASGRLAGVGTDTQYFGPGTRLTVL.

The CDR3 sequence is CAWSVAGDGYTF. CDR3 DNA: TGTGCCTGGAGTGTAGCAGGGGACGGCTACACCTTC. The chain has TRBV30 and TRBJ1-2; D possibly corresponds to TRBD1 (6 bases). Per germline, CDR1 GTSNPN and CDR2 SVGIG (reference sequence). The CDR3 covers 12 residues. V gave up 0 bases and J gave up 8 bases, with 10 bases separating them.

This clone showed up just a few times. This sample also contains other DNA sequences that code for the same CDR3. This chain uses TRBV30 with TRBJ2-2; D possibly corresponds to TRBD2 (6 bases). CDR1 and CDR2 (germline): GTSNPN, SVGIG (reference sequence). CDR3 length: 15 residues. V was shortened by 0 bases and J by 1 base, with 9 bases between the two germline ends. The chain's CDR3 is CAWSVRGLNTGELFF. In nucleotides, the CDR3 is TGTGCCTGGAGTGTACGGGGACTGAACACCGGGGAGCTGTTTTTT.